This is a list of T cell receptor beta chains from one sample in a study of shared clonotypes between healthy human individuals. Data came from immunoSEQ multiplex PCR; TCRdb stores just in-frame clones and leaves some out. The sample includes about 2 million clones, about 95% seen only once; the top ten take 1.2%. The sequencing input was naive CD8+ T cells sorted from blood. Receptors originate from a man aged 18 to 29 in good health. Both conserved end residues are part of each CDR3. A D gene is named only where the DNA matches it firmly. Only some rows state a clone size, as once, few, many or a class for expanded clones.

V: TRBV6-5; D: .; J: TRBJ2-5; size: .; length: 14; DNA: TGTGCCAGCAGTCAGGTGTGGGAACAAGAGACCCAGTACTTC; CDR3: CASSQVWEQETQYF
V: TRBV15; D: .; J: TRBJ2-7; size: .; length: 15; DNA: TGTGCCACCAGCAGAGATTTGGAAAGGTCCTACGAGCAGTACTTC; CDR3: CATSRDLERSYEQYF
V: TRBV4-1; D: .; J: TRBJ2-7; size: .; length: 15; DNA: TGCGCCAGCAGCCAAGGGATTGCAAGCGGAGGGGAGCAGTACTTC; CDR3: CASSQGIASGGEQYF
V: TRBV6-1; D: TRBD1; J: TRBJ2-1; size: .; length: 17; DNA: TGTGCCAGCAGTGAAGCGCGGTGGGACAGGTTGTTCAATGAGCAGTTCTTC; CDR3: CASSEARWDRLFNEQFF
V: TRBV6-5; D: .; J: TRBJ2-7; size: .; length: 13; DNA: TGTGCCAGCAGTTACTCACAGTCCTACGAGCAGTACTTC; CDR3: CASSYSQSYEQYF
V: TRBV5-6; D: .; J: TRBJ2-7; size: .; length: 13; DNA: TGTGCCAGCAGCCCCGTCGGTACCTACGAGCAGTACTTC; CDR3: CASSPVGTYEQYF
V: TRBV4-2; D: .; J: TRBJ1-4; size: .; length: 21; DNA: TGTGCCAGCAGCCAAGAAGGGACCGCGGTAGGGGAAATTGCAACTAATGAAAAACTGTTTTTT; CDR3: CASSQEGTAVGEIATNEKLFF
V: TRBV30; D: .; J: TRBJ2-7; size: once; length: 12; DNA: TGTGCCTGGAGTGGGCAGGGTTACGAGCAGTACTTC; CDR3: CAWSGQGYEQYF
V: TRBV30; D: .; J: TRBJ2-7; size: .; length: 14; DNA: TGTGCCTGGAGTAGCGGAGCCAACTCCTACGAGCAGTACTTC; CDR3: CAWSSGANSYEQYF
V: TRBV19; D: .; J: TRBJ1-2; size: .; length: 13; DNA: TGTGCCAGTAGTAATCAAACAGACGATGGCTACACCTTC; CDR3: CASSNQTDDGYTF
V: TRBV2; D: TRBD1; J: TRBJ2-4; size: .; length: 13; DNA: TGTGCCAGCAGTCCAGGGGGCACGGACATTCAGTACTTC; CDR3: CASSPGGTDIQYF
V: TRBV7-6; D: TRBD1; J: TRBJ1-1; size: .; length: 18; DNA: TGTGCCAGCAGCTTTACGACCTCTCCCGGGACAGGGAACACTGAAGCTTTCTTT; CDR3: CASSFTTSPGTGNTEAFF
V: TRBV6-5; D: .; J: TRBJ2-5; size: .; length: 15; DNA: TGTGCCAGCAGCCCGGGGACCAAATGGCAAGAGACCCAGTACTTC; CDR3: CASSPGTKWQETQYF
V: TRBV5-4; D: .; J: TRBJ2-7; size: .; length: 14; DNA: TGTGCCAGCAGCTTACGGCCGGGTTACGACGAGCAGTACTTC; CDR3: CASSLRPGYDEQYF
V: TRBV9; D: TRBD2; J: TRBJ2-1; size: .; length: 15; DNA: TGTGCCAGCAGCGCGGGACTAGCGGCCCGAAATGAGCAGTTCTTC; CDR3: CASSAGLAARNEQFF
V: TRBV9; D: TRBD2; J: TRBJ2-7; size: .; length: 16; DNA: TGTGCCAGCAGCGTAGGGATAGCGGGAGCTTCCTACGAGCAGTACTTC; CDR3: CASSVGIAGASYEQYF
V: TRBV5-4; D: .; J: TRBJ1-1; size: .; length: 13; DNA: TGTGCCAGCAGCCCCAACCTAGACACTGAAGCTTTCTTT; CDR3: CASSPNLDTEAFF
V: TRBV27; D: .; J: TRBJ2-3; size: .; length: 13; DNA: TGTGCCAGCAAGGAGGGGGCTTTAGATACGCAGTATTTT; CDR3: CASKEGALDTQYF
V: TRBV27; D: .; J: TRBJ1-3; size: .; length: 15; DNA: TGTGCCAGCAGTTTATCGGGGGGCCCCGGAAACACCATATATTTT; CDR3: CASSLSGGPGNTIYF
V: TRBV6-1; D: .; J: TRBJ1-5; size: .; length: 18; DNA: TGTGCCAGCAGTGTGGACCGCGGGGGGTTCTATAGCAATCAGCCCCAGCATTTT; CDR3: CASSVDRGGFYSNQPQHF
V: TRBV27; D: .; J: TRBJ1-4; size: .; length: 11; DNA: TGTGCCAGCAGTTTCGGAGAAAAACTGTTTTTT; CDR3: CASSFGEKLFF
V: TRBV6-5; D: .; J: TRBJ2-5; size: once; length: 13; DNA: TGTGCCAGCAGTCCCGGGGCCCAAGAGACCCAGTACTTC; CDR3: CASSPGAQETQYF